Below, one T cell receptor beta chain is given with its context. Antigen specificity is unknown. The data originate from a study of cytomegalovirus exposure and HLA in healthy donors. Study-level results: A later analysis linked a missense DCLRE1C variant to TCR beta V- and J-gene trimming.

This PCR relied on a set of 60 Vbeta primers and 13 Jbeta primers. In the original analysis: About 88 million unique TCR beta chains, roughly 11 million of them shared, were counted by a later analysis. Clones were sequenced by immunoSEQ multiplex PCR, and TCRdb holds only the in-frame ones, with some missing. Clone size and the V and J calls come from that table; the DNA yielded D and trimming. The top ten clones hold 1.8% of a sample with under 200,000 clones, over 65% of them seen once. Nominal health characterized the donors when sampled, though unrecorded immune exposures were likely. The CDR3 has 15 residues. Germline CDR1 LNHDA, CDR2 SQIVND (reference sequence). V lost 6 bases and J lost 1, with 13 bases in between.

The rearrangement joins TRBV19 to TRBJ1-5; no reliable D call. The sequenced sample consisted of PBMCs. This clonotype originated in a woman in her 30s in good health and CMV-seronegative. CDR3 in DNA: TGTGCCAGTAGAATCGCAGGCCTGAGCAATCAGCCCCAGCATTTT. Translating gives CASRIAGLSNQPQHF.